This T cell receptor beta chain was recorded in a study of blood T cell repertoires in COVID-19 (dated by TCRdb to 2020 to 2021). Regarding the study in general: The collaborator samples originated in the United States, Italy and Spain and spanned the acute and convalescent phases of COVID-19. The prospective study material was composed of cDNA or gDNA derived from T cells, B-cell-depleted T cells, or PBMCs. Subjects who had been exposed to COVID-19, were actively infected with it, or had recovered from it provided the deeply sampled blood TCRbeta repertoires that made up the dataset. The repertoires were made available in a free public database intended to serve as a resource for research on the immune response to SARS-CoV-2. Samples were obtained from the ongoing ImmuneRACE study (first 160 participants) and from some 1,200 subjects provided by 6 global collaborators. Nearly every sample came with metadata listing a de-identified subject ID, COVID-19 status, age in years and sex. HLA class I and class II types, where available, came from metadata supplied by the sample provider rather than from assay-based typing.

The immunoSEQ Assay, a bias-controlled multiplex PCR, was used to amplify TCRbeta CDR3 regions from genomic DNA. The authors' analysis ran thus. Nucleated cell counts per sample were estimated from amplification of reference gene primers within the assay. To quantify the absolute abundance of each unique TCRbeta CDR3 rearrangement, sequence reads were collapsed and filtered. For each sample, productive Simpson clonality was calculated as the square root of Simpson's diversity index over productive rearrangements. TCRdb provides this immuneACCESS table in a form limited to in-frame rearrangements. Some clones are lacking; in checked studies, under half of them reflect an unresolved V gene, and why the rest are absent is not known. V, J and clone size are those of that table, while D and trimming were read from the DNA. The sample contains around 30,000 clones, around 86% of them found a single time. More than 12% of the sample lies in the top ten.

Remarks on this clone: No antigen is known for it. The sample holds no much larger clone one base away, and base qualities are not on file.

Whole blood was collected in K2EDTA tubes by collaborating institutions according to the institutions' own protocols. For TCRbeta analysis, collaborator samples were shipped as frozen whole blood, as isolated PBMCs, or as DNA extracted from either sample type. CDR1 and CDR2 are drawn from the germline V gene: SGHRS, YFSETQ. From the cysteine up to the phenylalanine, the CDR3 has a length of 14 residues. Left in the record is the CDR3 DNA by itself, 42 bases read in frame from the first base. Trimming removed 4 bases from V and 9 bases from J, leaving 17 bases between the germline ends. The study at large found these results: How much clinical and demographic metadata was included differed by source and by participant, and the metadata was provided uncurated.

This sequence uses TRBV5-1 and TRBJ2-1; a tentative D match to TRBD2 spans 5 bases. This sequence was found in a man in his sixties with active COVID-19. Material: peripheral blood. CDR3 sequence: CASSLRTGESEQFF. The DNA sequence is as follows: TGCGCCAGCAGCCTACGAACCGGGGAAAGTGAGCAGTTCTTC.